The 22 T cell receptor beta chains presented below share a single source sample, sequenced in a study of control samples from healthy donors and cancer patients. Measured with immunoSEQ multiplex PCR; TCRdb has only the in-frame clones, and not every one. The data show 25,000 to 35,000 clones, 79% seen once. Source material: PBMCs. Receptor source: a man between 60 and 70 years old with head and neck cancer.

This chain connects TRBV7-3 to TRBJ1-1; D is unresolved. The CDR3 is 14 residues long. V was shortened by 4 bases and J by 4 bases, with 13 bases between the two germline ends. Germline CDR1 SGHTA, CDR2 FQGTGA. The CDR3 DNA reads as TGTGCCAGCAGCTCTAATATCAGAGGCACTGAAGCTTTCTTT. Translated, it gives CASSSNIRGTEAFF.

The V and J genes are TRBV19 and TRBJ2-7; 9 bases are shared with TRBD1. Germline V lookup: CDR1 LNHDA, CDR2 SQIVND (reference sequence). V was clipped by 11 bases and J by 5 bases; unmatched bases: 4. The CDR3 contains 11 residues. CDR3 DNA sequence: TGTGCCGGGACAGGGAGGCACGAGCAGTACTTC. Its protein is CAGTGRHEQYF.

This chain links TRBV7-9 with TRBJ1-1; TRBD1 might be the D (5 bases). The CDR3 is 13 amino acids. The V gene lost 4 bases and the J gene lost 6 bases, with 12 bases spanning the gap. Germline loops: CDR1 SEHNR, CDR2 FQNEAQ (reference sequence). The CDR3 DNA follows: TGTGCCAGCAGCTCCGCAGGGTTCTCTGAAGCTTTCTTT. Translation gives CASSSAGFSEAFF.

This clone has only a few counts. The rearrangement links TRBV5-4 to TRBJ1-1, with D perhaps TRBD1 (6 bases). Trimming removed 0 bases at V and 4 bases at J, with 10 bases between. The CDR3 runs to 14 residues. Germline values: CDR1 SGHNT, CDR2 YYREEE (reference sequence). CDR3 sequence: CASSLGTAFTEAFF. The DNA of the CDR3 is TGTGCCAGCAGCTTGGGGACAGCCTTCACTGAAGCTTTCTTT.

The chain joins TRBV5-1 to TRBJ2-2; 9 nucleotides agree with TRBD2. There are 17 residues in the CDR3. Trimming removed 0 bases from V and 5 bases from J; junction bases left unmatched: 8. CDR1 and CDR2 (germline): SGHRS, YFSETQ. This CDR3 is CASSLVPSGDMTGELFF. The CDR3 region has the DNA TGCGCCAGCAGCTTGGTTCCTAGCGGGGACATGACCGGGGAGCTGTTTTTT.

CDR3 residues: CASSQAGGSYNEQFF. CDR3 bases: TGCGCCAGCAGCCAAGCGGGAGGCTCCTACAATGAGCAGTTCTTC. This rearrangement joins TRBV4-3 to TRBJ2-1; 7 positions match TRBD2. J was trimmed by 0 bases and V by 1 base; bases with no gene match: 0. This CDR3 has 15 residues. Per germline, CDR1 LGHNA and CDR2 YSLEER.

The table lists this clone with a few counts. The V call is TRBV29-1, the J call TRBJ2-1; TRBD1 aligns across 8 bases. Germline CDR1 SQVTM, CDR2 ANQGSEA. After removal of 4 bases from V and 3 bases from J, the junction contained 2 bases not matched to a gene. There are 13 residues in the CDR3. This CDR3 reads CSVGTGGYNEQFF. The DNA of the CDR3 is TGCAGCGTTGGTACAGGGGGCTACAATGAGCAGTTCTTC.

V is TRBV28 and J is TRBJ1-2; D unresolved. V lost 6 bases, J lost 11 bases, and 16 bases lay in between. The V gene's germline CDR1 is MDHEN and CDR2 SYDVKM. The length of the CDR3 is 12 residues. CDR3 nucleotide sequence: TGTGCCAGCAGCTACGACCCCTTGGCGTACACCTTC. Amino acids: CASSYDPLAYTF.

This clone was seen a handful of times. This sequence joins TRBV5-6 and TRBJ1-5, with D perhaps TRBD1 (5 bases). CDR1 SGHDT and CDR2 YYEEEE come from the germline V gene. The CDR3 spans 13 residues. V was clipped by 3 bases and J by 8 bases, with 12 bases between them. CDR3 bases: TGTGCCAGCAGCTCCGGGGGGGATAAGCCCCAGCATTTT. Its protein is CASSSGGDKPQHF. The full variable domain, its missing parts supplied by reference TRBV5-6 and TRBJ1-5, is DAGVTQSPTHLIKTRGQQVTLRCSPKSGHDTVSWYQQALGQGPQFIFQYYEEEERQRGNFPDRFSGHQFPNYSSELNVNALLLGDSALYLCASSSGGDKPQHFGDGTRLSIL.

This rearrangement joins TRBV12-3 or TRBV12-4 to TRBJ1-2; TRBD1 might be the D (6 bases). The CDR3 contains 13 residues. V gave up 10 bases and J gave up 8 bases, with 20 bases separating them. In DNA, the CDR3 is TGTGCCACCGCCCCGGGGGCCCTCGGCGGCTACACCTTC. This sequence encodes CATAPGALGGYTF.

The chain is built from TRBV29-1 and TRBJ2-7, with D possibly being TRBD1 (6 bases). Germline CDR1 reads SQVTM; CDR2 reads ANQGSEA. The CDR3 spans 12 residues. Trimming cost V 1 base and J 4 bases, with 8 bases left between them. CDR3 nucleotides: TGCAGCGTTGAAGGTCAGGGGTACGAGCAGTACTTC. It encodes CSVEGQGYEQYF.

This rearrangement joins TRBV2 to TRBJ1-2; unclear D gene. Per the germline V gene, CDR1 is SNHLY and CDR2 is FYNNEI. Trimming cost V 3 bases and J 4 bases, with 9 bases left between them. The CDR3 extends over 13 amino acids. CDR3 coding DNA: TGTGCCAGCAGTGATCTGGGTGGCTATGGCTACACCTTC. Its translation is CASSDLGGYGYTF.

The chain couples TRBV10-2 to TRBJ2-1; possibly TRBD1 for D (7 bases). Between the trimmed V and J ends, which lost 5 bases and 4 bases, there was a span of 9 bases. Per germline, CDR1 WSHSY and CDR2 SAAADI. The CDR3 length is 13 residues. The CDR3 is CASSPGGYNEQFF. CDR3 bases: TGCGCCAGCAGTCCAGGGGGGTACAATGAGCAGTTCTTC.

The CDR3 DNA reads TGTGCCAGCACCCTCCTTTCGGGCGGTGGGACCTACGAGCAGTACTTC. Protein: CASTLLSGGGTYEQYF. J is TRBJ2-7 and V is TRBV6-6; D remains ambiguous. The CDR3 has 16 residues. The ends were cut back, 7 bases at V and 2 bases at J, with 21 bases in the middle. The germline gives CDR1 MNHNY, CDR2 SVGAGI (reference sequence).

This chain uses TRBV30 with TRBJ2-6; tentatively, D is TRBD2 (5 bases). V lost 0 bases to trimming and J lost 0 bases, with 9 bases between them. Germline V lookup: CDR1 GTSNPN, CDR2 SVGIG (reference sequence). The CDR3 covers 16 residues. The CDR3, as DNA: TGTGCCTGGAGTGTACTAGGAAGCTCTGGGGCCAACGTCCTGACTTTC. Translating gives CAWSVLGSSGANVLTF.

The gene calls are TRBV7-8 and TRBJ2-7; 10 nucleotides line up with TRBD2. The ends lost 6 bases at V and 3 bases at J; junction bases unmatched: 5. The germline gives CDR1 SGHVS, CDR2 FQNEAQ. This CDR3 is 14 amino acids long. DNA of the CDR3: TGTGCCAGCAGACTCGGGACTAGCGACTACGAGCAGTACTTC. This gives the protein CASRLGTSDYEQYF.

This clone is labeled as medium-sized (0.01 to 0.1%). The chain combines TRBV6-6 with TRBJ1-1; D unclear. V dropped 6 bases and J dropped 9 bases, with 17 bases sitting between them. Looked up from germline, CDR1 is MNHNY and CDR2 is SVGAGI (reference sequence). The CDR3 sequence is 13 residues long. The CDR3 DNA reads as TGTGCCAGCAGCCCCTTTAATGGGGAGCAAGCTTTCTTT. The encoded protein is CASSPFNGEQAFF.

The gene calls are TRBV2 and TRBJ2-7, with D possibly matching TRBD2 (7 bases). The V end was cut by 7 bases, the J end by 6 bases, with 22 bases between. The CDR3 is made up of 15 amino acids. The germline V gene has CDR1 SNHLY and CDR2 FYNNEI. The CDR3 DNA reads as TGTGCCAGCACATTCGGGGGCGGGAGTAACAGCGAGCAGTACTTC. It encodes CASTFGGGSNSEQYF.

This clone showed up just a few times. The genes are TRBV2 and TRBJ1-4; no firm D call. Trimming cost V 5 bases and J 8 bases, with 9 bases left between them. Per germline, CDR1 SNHLY and CDR2 FYNNEI. CDR3 length equals 12 residues. In DNA form, the CDR3 reads TGTGCCAGCAGTCTAGACGAAGAAAAACTGTTTTTT. This encodes CASSLDEEKLFF.

The V gene is TRBV19, the J gene TRBJ2-5, with TRBD2 matching over 8 bases. The CDR3 consists of 14 residues. Losses at the gene ends were 5 bases for V and 4 bases for J; bases not matched to a gene: 6. The germline CDR1 and CDR2 sequences are LNHDA and SQIVND (reference sequence). CDR3 in amino acids: CASSPRAGGETQYF. The CDR3 region has the DNA TGTGCCAGTAGTCCTCGGGCGGGAGGAGAGACCCAGTACTTC.

The rearrangement uses TRBV5-6 and TRBJ2-7; 7 bases line up with TRBD1. V lost 0 bases to trimming and J lost 4 bases; unmatched junction nucleotides: 10. Germline loops: CDR1 SGHDT, CDR2 YYEEEE. The CDR3 contains 16 residues. The CDR3 loop is CASSLAWPGGQYEQYF. CDR3 bases: TGTGCCAGCAGCTTGGCATGGCCAGGGGGTCAATACGAGCAGTACTTC.

The genes are TRBV30 and TRBJ2-6; D is unclear. Germline V gene sequence: CDR1 GTSNPN, CDR2 SVGIG (reference sequence). The CDR3 has 12 amino acids. Trimming left V 5 bases short and J 0 bases short, with 2 bases between. CDR3 loop: CAWYSGANVLTF. The CDR3 nucleotides read TGTGCCTGGTACTCTGGGGCCAACGTCCTGACTTTC.